This T cell receptor (beta chain) stems from a study of cytomegalovirus exposure and HLA in healthy donors. Germline CDR1 KGHSH, CDR2 LQKENI. V was clipped by 3 bases and J by 4 bases; unmatched bases: 10. There are 16 residues in the CDR3. This clone was counted once. Its specificity is not known. Both 60 Vbeta primers and 13 Jbeta primers went into the PCR. Repertoires were generated with immunoSEQ multiplex PCR, while TCRdb's copy carries only in-frame clones and drops some. The sample includes some 130,000 clones, roughly 78% of them seen just once. Points from the study as a whole: In a later analysis, most CMV-associated TCR beta chains appeared HLA-restricted. By HLA locus, TCR association rates varied in a later analysis, with DRB1 showing the most and HLA-C the fewest.

This rearrangement joins TRBV18 to TRBJ2-3, with 7 nucleotides matching TRBD2. The TCR sequence derives from a man younger than 40 in good health and CMV-seronegative. Sequencing was done on a sample of PBMCs. CDR3 in amino acids: CASSPPLAGAADTQYF. The CDR3 DNA reads TGTGCCAGCTCACCCCCTTTGGCGGGAGCGGCAGATACGCAGTATTTT.